This paragraph covers one T cell receptor beta chain sequence. Its antigen is currently unknown. The data stem from a study of Ad26.COV2.S vaccination and SARS-CoV-2 variants. About the study: Enrollment placed the donor in the COV1001 Ad26.COV2.S trial arm. Once, or twice with 56 days between doses, Ad26.COV2.S was given intramuscularly. General study points: It was reported that spike-specific CD8+ and CD4+ T cell responses were substantially broad after vaccination.

Method: immunoSEQ multiplex PCR; TCRdb's copy keeps in-frame clones and lacks some. The table has roughly 400,000 clones, 80% to 95% seen once. Treatment reported: roughly 20 received Ad26.COV2.S at low or high dose, single or two shots; 5 received placebo; per-sample allocation not given. Sampling was done on day 63 after the first vaccine or placebo injection. This CDR3 is built from 13 residues. CDR1 is SQVTM and CDR2 is ANQGSEA in the germline V gene. V lost 8 bases to trimming and J lost 7 bases; unmatched junction nucleotides: 7. The chain has TRBV29-1 and TRBJ1-4; 10 bases map to TRBD1. The receptor comes from a person aged 18-65 years who received the Ad26.COV2.S COVID-19 vaccine or a placebo. This sample comprised peripheral blood, obtained in a trial of Ad26.COV2.S vaccine versus placebo. The CDR3 spells CSTRDRGIEKLFF. CDR3 in DNA: TGCAGCACCCGGGACAGGGGAATTGAAAAACTGTTTTTT.